A single sample is the source of the 30 T cell receptor beta chains below, sequenced in a study of T cell responses to AZD1222 COVID-19 vaccine. Measured with immunoSEQ multiplex PCR; TCRdb has only the in-frame clones, and not every one. Of more than 75,000 clones listed, about nine tenths were seen once; the top ten hold about 5.4%. The material was peripheral blood, obtained 28 days after the second AZD1222 dose. The receptor set was obtained from an adult who received the AZD1222 COVID-19 vaccine.

Only one count was recorded for this clone. The chain employs TRBV9 and TRBJ1-1, with TRBD1 matching over 7 bases. Germline loops: CDR1 SGDLS, CDR2 YYNGEE. The CDR3 covers 15 residues. J lost 5 bases, V lost 2 bases, and 9 bases had no gene match. CDR3 sequence reads: CASSVGGGRSTEAFF. CDR3 sequence (DNA): TGTGCCAGCAGCGTGGGAGGGGGCAGAAGTACTGAAGCTTTCTTT.

The J gene is TRBJ1-1, the V gene TRBV7-6; 7 nucleotides align to TRBD1. The germline gives CDR1 SGHVS, CDR2 FNYEAQ. This CDR3 region has 17 residues. The V and J ends lost 1 base and 7 bases, in that order; junction bases with no gene match: 15. In nucleotides, the CDR3 is TGTGCCAGCAGCTTAGAGGGGGCGACAAACAATCTCCTTGAAGCTTTCTTT. Translated: CASSLEGATNNLLEAFF.

V gene TRBV6-1 combines with J gene TRBJ1-1; D gene ambiguous. V was cut by 0 bases and J by 11 bases, with 13 bases left in between. This CDR3 contains 13 residues. Germline CDR1 MNHNS, CDR2 SASEGT. CDR3 nucleotides: TGTGCCAGCAGTGAAGCCGTCGGCCTGCGGGCTTTCTTT. Translating gives CASSEAVGLRAFF.

The chain has TRBV28 and TRBJ1-5, with D maybe TRBD1 (5 bases). Trimming stripped 1 base from V and 3 bases from J, with 13 bases between. CDR3 length: 16 amino acids. Germline V gene sequence: CDR1 MDHEN, CDR2 SYDVKM. The CDR3 sequence: CASSLFGTANNQPQHF. The CDR3 nucleotides are TGTGCCAGCAGTTTATTCGGGACCGCAAACAATCAGCCCCAGCATTTT.

The CDR3 DNA sequence: TGTGCCAGCTCACGGAATCTGAACACTGAAGCTTTCTTT. Amino acids: CASSRNLNTEAFF. This chain joins TRBV18 and TRBJ1-1; no clear D. Trimming cost V 4 bases and J 0 bases, with 6 bases left between them. Germline values: CDR1 KGHSH, CDR2 LQKENI. The CDR3 has 13 residues.

This chain uses TRBV6-6 with TRBJ2-7; no definite D call. There are 12 residues in the CDR3. The germline gives CDR1 MNHNY, CDR2 SVGAGI (reference sequence). V was pared by 4 bases and J by 3 bases, with 7 bases between. CDR3 sequence (DNA): TGTGCCAGCAGTTCCAATAACTACGAGCAGTACTTC. Translated, it gives CASSSNNYEQYF.

The rearrangement uses TRBV10-1 and TRBJ2-1; the D is unclear. The CDR3 runs 15 residues. Germline V CDR1 and CDR2: WNHNN, SYGVQD (reference sequence). Trimming cost V 5 bases and J 0 bases, with 11 bases left between them. The CDR3 spells CASSLDPSSYNEQFF. DNA of the CDR3: TGCGCCAGCAGTTTGGACCCGAGCTCCTACAATGAGCAGTTCTTC.

The chain carries TRBV28 and TRBJ1-1; a weak D match, TRBD1 (5 bases). The germline V and J ends were trimmed by 3 bases and 0 bases, with 14 bases remaining between them. There are 16 residues in the CDR3. The V gene's germline CDR1 is MDHEN and CDR2 SYDVKM. The CDR3 region is CASSFTWGLMNTEAFF. The CDR3, as DNA: TGTGCCAGCAGTTTTACATGGGGCCTAATGAACACTGAAGCTTTCTTT.

J is TRBJ1-4 and V is TRBV6-1; D might be TRBD1 (5 bases). Trimming pared 0 bases from V and 7 bases from J, leaving 18 bases between. The CDR3 is 17 residues long. The V gene's germline CDR1 is MNHNS and CDR2 SASEGT. The CDR3 bases are TGTGCCAGCAGTGAAGCCTATTGGGGCCTGTCGGGTGAAAAACTGTTTTTT. Translating it yields CASSEAYWGLSGEKLFF.

The J gene is TRBJ1-6, the V gene TRBV28, with no clear D. Germline V lookup: CDR1 MDHEN, CDR2 SYDVKM. The CDR3 is made up of 14 amino acids. Trimming took off 2 bases at V and 5 bases at J, with 7 bases between the two ends. In DNA form, the CDR3 reads TGTGCCAGCAGTTTAGCCACTCATAATTCACCCCTCCACTTT. This gives the protein CASSLATHNSPLHF.

This chain links TRBV5-1 with TRBJ1-2; TRBD1 might be the D (5 bases). The CDR3 totals 13 residues. The V end was cut by 4 bases, the J end by 3 bases, with 10 bases between. CDR1 SGHRS and CDR2 YFSETQ come from the germline V gene. The chain's CDR3 is CASSPTGDYGYTF. In DNA form, the CDR3 reads TGCGCCAGCAGCCCTACAGGCGACTATGGCTACACCTTC.

The chain carries TRBV19 and TRBJ2-3, with D tentatively TRBD2 (5 bases). The CDR3 extends over 14 amino acids. Trimming took 7 bases from V and 5 from J, leaving 16 bases between them. Germline CDR1 and CDR2: LNHDA and SQIVND (reference sequence). The CDR3 region has the DNA TGTGCCAGTACCCTGAGGGTAGGAAGAGATACGCAGTATTTT. Encoded protein: CASTLRVGRDTQYF.

The rearrangement uses TRBV15 and TRBJ1-5; D is possibly TRBD1 (6 bases). Germline V CDR1 and CDR2: LNHNV, YYDKDF (reference sequence). The CDR3 length is 18 residues. With 5 bases removed from V and 0 bases from J, the gap between germline ends came to 20 bases. For the CDR3, the DNA is TGTGCCACCAGCGTGCTCCGGGACAAACAACGTAGCAATCAGCCCCAGCATTTT. Its translation: CATSVLRDKQRSNQPQHF.

This clone was observed once. This rearrangement joins TRBV6-5 to TRBJ1-2; 9 bases agree with TRBD1. The germline V gene has CDR1 MNHEY and CDR2 SVGAGI. V gave up 7 bases and J gave up 8 bases; unmatched junction bases: 14. The CDR3 has 15 amino acids. CDR3: CASTSGGTGPSGYTF. The CDR3 nucleotides are TGTGCCAGCACCTCCGGGGGGACAGGGCCTTCGGGCTACACCTTC.

The chain carries TRBV2 and TRBJ2-6; unclear D gene. The CDR3 runs 13 residues. V lost 1 base to trimming and J lost 14 bases, with 12 bases between them. Germline V gives CDR1 SNHLY, CDR2 FYNNEI. CDR3 sequence reads: CASSEEQYSILTF. DNA of the CDR3: TGTGCCAGCAGTGAAGAACAGTATTCCATCCTGACTTTC.

The chain joins TRBV5-1 to TRBJ2-5; D possibly corresponds to TRBD2 (5 bases). Germline V gives CDR1 SGHRS, CDR2 YFSETQ. Trimming cost V 5 bases and J 4 bases, with 21 bases left between them. The CDR3 totals 16 residues. CDR3 residues: CASSPAPGSPGETQYF. Written as DNA, the CDR3 is TGCGCCAGCAGTCCCGCGCCGGGGTCCCCCGGAGAGACCCAGTACTTC. Looking up the rest from reference TRBV5-1 and TRBJ2-5 gives the full variable domain: KAGVTQTPRYLIKTRGQQVTLSCSPISGHRSVSWYQQTPGQGLQFLFEYFSETQRNKGNFPGRFSGRQFSNSRSEMNVSTLELGDSALYLCASSPAPGSPGETQYFGPGTRLLVL.

V is TRBV6-5 and J is TRBJ2-6; 7 nucleotides align to TRBD1. Unmatched junction bases numbered 4, after V lost 6 bases and J lost 2 bases. Germline V CDR1 and CDR2: MNHEY, SVGAGI. The CDR3 is made up of 15 amino acids. This CDR3 reads CASRTGTTGANVLTF. The DNA for the CDR3 is TGTGCCAGCAGGACAGGGACCACTGGGGCCAACGTCCTGACTTTC.

The chain is built from TRBV2 and TRBJ1-4; 8 bases align to TRBD1. In germline, CDR1 is SNHLY, CDR2 FYNNEI. J was trimmed by 7 bases and V by 1 base; bases with no gene match: 5. The CDR3 loop spans 15 amino acids. CDR3 DNA sequence: TGTGCCAGCAGTGAAGGGACAGGGTGGGGTGAAAAACTGTTTTTT. Protein: CASSEGTGWGEKLFF.

The chain carries TRBV28 and TRBJ1-2; D is ambiguous. The V gene's germline CDR1 is MDHEN and CDR2 SYDVKM. Trimming pared 8 bases from V and 1 base from J, leaving 8 bases between. The CDR3 is made up of 12 amino acids. CDR3: CASGTYNYGYTF. In DNA form, the CDR3 reads TGTGCCAGCGGTACTTATAACTATGGCTACACCTTC.

The chain uses TRBV10-3 and TRBJ1-5; TRBD1 is a possible D gene (5 bases). This CDR3 spans 13 amino acids. The germline V gene has CDR1 ENHRY and CDR2 SYGVKD. Trimming cost V 6 bases and J 9 bases, with 15 bases left between them. The CDR3 DNA reads TGTGCCATCAGGCAGGGCCTCCTAGGGCCCCAGCATTTT. Its protein is CAIRQGLLGPQHF.

V usage is TRBV29-1 and J usage is TRBJ1-5, with TRBD1 matching over 10 bases. Per germline, CDR1 SQVTM and CDR2 ANQGSEA. V lost 6 bases and J lost 4; bases outside the gene matches: 6. This CDR3 is 14 amino acids long. CDR3 sequence (DNA): TGCAGCGTCCGCGGACAGGGGGTAAATCAGCCCCAGCATTTT. Protein product: CSVRGQGVNQPQHF.

The chain has TRBV14 and TRBJ2-7; maybe TRBD2 (5 bases). The CDR3 is made up of 13 amino acids. Germline V CDR1 and CDR2: SGHDN, FVKESK. Trimming stripped 4 bases from V and 4 bases from J, with 11 bases between. This CDR3 reads CASSPRSGYEQYF. The CDR3 DNA reads TGTGCCAGCAGCCCCAGGTCGGGGTACGAGCAGTACTTC.

The chain employs TRBV10-2 and TRBJ1-2; TRBD1 is a possible D gene (5 bases). Trimming cost V 5 bases and J 8 bases, with 15 bases left between them. The CDR3 is 13 amino acids. Germline V lookup: CDR1 WSHSY, CDR2 SAAADI. The CDR3 sequence: CASSYDRQLGYTF. Here the CDR3 DNA reads TGCGCCAGCAGTTACGACAGACAGTTAGGCTACACCTTC.

The chain carries TRBV4-1 and TRBJ2-3; TRBD1 or TRBD2 may be the D gene (5 bases each). The germline gives CDR1 MGHRA, CDR2 YSYEKL. The CDR3 contains 18 residues. V gave up 0 bases and J gave up 0 bases, with 16 bases separating them. The CDR3 region has the DNA TGCGCCAGCAGCCAAGACGGTTTCGCCGGGGCGAGCACAGATACGCAGTATTTT. Translating gives CASSQDGFAGASTDTQYF.

The gene calls are TRBV28 and TRBJ2-1; 7 bases agree with TRBD1. The CDR3 totals 15 residues. J gave up 7 bases and V 7 bases, and 13 bases lay outside the gene matches. The V gene's germline CDR1 is MDHEN and CDR2 SYDVKM. The CDR3 DNA reads as TGTGCCAGCATCTTTACCTCGACAGGGCGGAATGAGCAGTTCTTC. Its translation: CASIFTSTGRNEQFF.

The genes are TRBV21-1 and TRBJ2-1; the table's D call, TRBD2, was not checked against the DNA. TRBV21-1 is marked as a pseudogene. The CDR3 runs to 16 residues. The CDR3 DNA reads as TGTGCCAGCAGCAACCCGACTGGAAGCTCCTACAATGAGCAGTTCTTC. Its translation is CASSNPTGSSYNEQFF.

This clone was detected a few times. The chain recombines TRBV18 with TRBJ1-5; no reliable D call. The germline CDR1 and CDR2 sequences are KGHSH and LQKENI. This CDR3 has 18 residues. V was trimmed by 1 base and J by 7 bases, leaving 23 bases between them. CDR3 bases: TGTGCCAGCTCACCACTGGGTTCAGGTGGTAACGCATACCAGCCCCAGCATTTT. Translating gives CASSPLGSGGNAYQPQHF.

This clone has just a few counts. The chain carries TRBV9 and TRBJ1-3, with D maybe TRBD1 (6 bases). This CDR3 comprises 14 residues. The V end lost 0 bases, the J end lost 7 bases, and 11 bases lay between the germline ends. Germline V CDR1 and CDR2: SGDLS, YYNGEE. The chain's CDR3 is CASSVVSGANTIYF. In nucleotides, the CDR3 is TGTGCCAGCAGCGTAGTCTCGGGGGCCAACACCATATATTTT.

This clone was picked up a small number of times. The junction does not match germline at one end; this may be a read error. The rearrangement uses TRBV11-2 and TRBJ2-1; possible D gene TRBD2, 5 bases. The CDR3 has 11 residues. From germline, CDR1 is SGHAT and CDR2 FQNNGV. The CDR3 nucleotides read TGTGCCAGCAGCTTCCAGCGGCGTATGGTCTTC. Amino acids: CASSFQRRMVF.

This chain uses TRBV19 with TRBJ1-6; a possible D gene is TRBD1 (6 bases). CDR1 is LNHDA and CDR2 is SQIVND in the germline V gene (reference sequence). Trimming removed 5 bases at V and 7 bases at J, with 15 bases between. The CDR3 length is 15 residues. CDR3 loop: CASSVQGGVNSPLHF. The CDR3 DNA sequence: TGTGCCAGTAGTGTCCAAGGGGGGGTAAATTCACCCCTCCACTTT. The complete variable domain, with remaining parts taken from reference TRBV19 and TRBJ1-6, reads DGGITQSPKYLFRKEGQNVTLSCEQNLNHDAMYWYRQDPGQGLRLIYYSQIVNDFQKGDIAEGYSVSREKKESFPLTVTSAQKNPTAFYLCASSVQGGVNSPLHFGNGTRLTVT.